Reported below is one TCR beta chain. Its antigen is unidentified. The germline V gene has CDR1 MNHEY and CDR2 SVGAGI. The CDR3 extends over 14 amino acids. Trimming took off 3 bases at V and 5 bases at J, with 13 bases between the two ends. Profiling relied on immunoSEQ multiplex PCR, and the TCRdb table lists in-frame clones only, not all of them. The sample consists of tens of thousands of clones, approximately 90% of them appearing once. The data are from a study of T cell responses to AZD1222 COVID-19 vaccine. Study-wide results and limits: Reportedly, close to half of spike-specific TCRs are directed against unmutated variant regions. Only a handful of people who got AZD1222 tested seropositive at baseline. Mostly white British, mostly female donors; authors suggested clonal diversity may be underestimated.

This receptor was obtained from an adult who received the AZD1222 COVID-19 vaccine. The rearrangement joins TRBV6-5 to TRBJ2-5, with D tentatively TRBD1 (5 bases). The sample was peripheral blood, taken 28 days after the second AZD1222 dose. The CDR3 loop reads CASSYGAKGETQYF. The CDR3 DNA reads TGTGCCAGCAGTTATGGGGCCAAAGGGGAGACCCAGTACTTC.